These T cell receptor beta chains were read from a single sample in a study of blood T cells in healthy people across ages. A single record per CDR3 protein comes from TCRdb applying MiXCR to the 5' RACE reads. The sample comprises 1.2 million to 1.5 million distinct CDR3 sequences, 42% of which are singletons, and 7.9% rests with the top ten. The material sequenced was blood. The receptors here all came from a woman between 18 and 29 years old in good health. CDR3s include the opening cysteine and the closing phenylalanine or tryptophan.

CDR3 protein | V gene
CASSPLLGGTEQYF | TRBV3-1
CASSSGTGYSNQPQHF | TRBV12-3/TRBV12-4
CASRGQRLRTNYGYTF | TRBV6-5
CASSSNNPTDYGYTF | TRBV7-9
CASSKAADGGNQPQHF | TRBV21-1
CARGGTSESGELFF | TRBV7-9
CASSRTDYYGYTF | TRBV6-1
CASERTSSHNEQFF | TRBV5-1
CASKGQYSSYEQYF | TRBV2
CASKGWDTQYF | TRBV2
CSGGFGAAEETQYF | TRBV29-1
CASRESGRGADTQYF | TRBV6-6
CASSLWAAGGLGEQFF | TRBV7-3
CSARDPGGHTYEQYF | TRBV20-1